The sequence of this T cell receptor (beta chain) was determined in a study of T cell responses to AZD1222 COVID-19 vaccine (dated by TCRdb to the early 2020s). Broadly, across the study: AZD1222 recipients with second doses at about 4 weeks or about 12 weeks were pooled, because spike-specific TCR depth and breadth did not differ between schedules. Enrollment into the trials was organized by age into subgroups of 18-55, 56-69 and 70-plus years, and those subgroups contained around 150, 28 and 57 TCR-sequenced participants, respectively. TCR sequencing was performed for 230 to 250 trial participants, of whom roughly 200 were given two doses of AZD1222 and approximately 25 were given two doses of MenACWY control vaccine. On the study overall, not on this receptor specifically: In the small 56-69-year group, the increase in depth fell short of significance, most likely because of low power. The whole spike protein was spanned by vaccine-associated CD4 TCRs, and dominant responses were seen in regions 160-218 and 743-854. After two AZD1222 doses, spike-specific TCR breadth and depth were significantly higher than at day 0 and than in MenACWY recipients. Epitopes outside the regions mutated in the B.1.351 and B.1.1.7 variants were reportedly recognized by nearly half of the unique spike-specific TCRs. Participants were mostly white British and included more females than males, and it was suggested by the authors that clonal diversity may have been underestimated. Conclusions about previously exposed vaccinees were limited because only a handful of AZD1222 recipients were SARS-CoV-2 seropositive at baseline. No day 14 peak-response samples were available, so repertoires were characterized only after the peak T cell response.

This specimen's time point label, per the study, means: baseline before first vaccination. Samples from vaccinated people were obtained from the UK trials COV001 and COV002, which included a single-blind randomized controlled phase 2/3 trial of AZD1222 (ChAdOx1 nCoV-19) in healthy adults. For TCRbeta chain sequencing, PBMC samples were collected from trial participants at day 0 and at day 28 after the second dose. Trimming accounts for 1 base at V and 12 bases at J, while the number of junction bases matched to no gene is 8. Per the germline V gene, SQVTM is the CDR1 and ANQGSEA is the CDR2. The CDR3 starts with the cysteine, ends with the phenylalanine, and has 12 residues. Solely the CDR3 DNA is kept, with 36 bases framed from the first base. Worth noting for this clone: The target of this receptor is not known. No per-base quality is available; no much larger clone lies one base away.

The CDR3 regions of human TCRbeta chains were analyzed by immunosequencing. In the paper's pipeline: TCRs in the repertoires were compared against a reference library of SARS-CoV-2-specific TCRs that had been generated with the MIRA antigen-specificity platform. Breadth was defined as the fraction of unique TCRs that were SARS-CoV-2-associated, and depth was defined as the fraction of total T cells that were SARS-CoV-2-associated. Each spike-specific TCR was assigned to its reactive spike region and to a CD4 or CD8 class using the MIRA data. Log10-transformed breadth and depth values were compared by one-way ANOVA with Sidak's multiple comparisons tests. Drawn from immuneACCESS, this table holds only the in-frame rearrangements with V and J called that TCRdb kept. Clones are partly lost; checked studies trace under half to an unresolved V gene and leave the rest unexplained. V and J calls and clone size are copied from that table; D and trimming were computed from the DNA. Present in this sample are roughly 100,000 clones, around nine tenths of which were seen just once. The ten most abundant clones make up more than 10% of the sample.

The sample consisted of peripheral blood, taken on day 0 of AZD1222 vaccination. The TCR originated in an adult in good health. This chain is built from TRBV29-1 and TRBJ1-1, with 7 junctional bases fitting TRBD1. The DNA reads TGCAGCGTTGAAGGGGACAGACCCTCTTCTTTCTTT. The translation is CSVEGDRPSSFF.